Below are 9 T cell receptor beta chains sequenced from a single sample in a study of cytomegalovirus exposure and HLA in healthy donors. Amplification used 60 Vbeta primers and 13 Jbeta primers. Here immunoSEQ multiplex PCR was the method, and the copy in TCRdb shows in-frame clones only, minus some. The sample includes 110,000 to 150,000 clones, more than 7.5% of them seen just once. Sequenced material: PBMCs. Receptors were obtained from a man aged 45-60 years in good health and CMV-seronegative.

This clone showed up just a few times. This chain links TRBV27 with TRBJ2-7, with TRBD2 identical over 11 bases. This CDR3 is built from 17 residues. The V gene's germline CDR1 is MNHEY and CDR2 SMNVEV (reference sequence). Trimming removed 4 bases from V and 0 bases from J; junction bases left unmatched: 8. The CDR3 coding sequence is TGTGCCAGCAGTTCAGTAGCGGGGGGGGGATTCTCCTACGAGCAGTACTTC. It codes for CASSSVAGGGFSYEQYF.

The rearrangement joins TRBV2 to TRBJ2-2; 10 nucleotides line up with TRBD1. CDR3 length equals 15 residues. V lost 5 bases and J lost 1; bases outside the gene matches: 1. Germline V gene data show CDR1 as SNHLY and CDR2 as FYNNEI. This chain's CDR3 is CASSRTGGNTGELFF. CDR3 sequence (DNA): TGTGCCAGCAGTCGGACAGGGGGGAACACCGGGGAGCTGTTTTTT.

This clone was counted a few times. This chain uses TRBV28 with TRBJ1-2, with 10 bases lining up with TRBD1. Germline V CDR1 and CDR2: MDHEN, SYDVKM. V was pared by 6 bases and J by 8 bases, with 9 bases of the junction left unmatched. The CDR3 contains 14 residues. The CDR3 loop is CASRLTGGGGGYTF. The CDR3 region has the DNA TGTGCCAGCAGGCTGACAGGGGGCGGTGGAGGCTACACCTTC.

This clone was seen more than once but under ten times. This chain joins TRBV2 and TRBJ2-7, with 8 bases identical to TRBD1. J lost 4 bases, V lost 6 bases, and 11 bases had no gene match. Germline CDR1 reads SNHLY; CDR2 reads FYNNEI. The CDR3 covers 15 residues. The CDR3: CASRVRGLEGYEQYF. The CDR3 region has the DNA TGTGCCAGCAGGGTCAGGGGGCTAGAAGGGTACGAGCAGTACTTC.

As DNA, the CDR3 is TGCGCCAGCAGCTCCGGGACAGGGGGCAATGAGCAGTTCTTC. Translation gives CASSSGTGGNEQFF. This chain uses TRBV5-1 with TRBJ2-1, with 11 positions matching TRBD1. V was clipped by 3 bases and J by 6 bases; unmatched bases: 2. This CDR3 region has 14 residues. Germline V gene lookup returns CDR1 SGHRS and CDR2 YFSETQ.

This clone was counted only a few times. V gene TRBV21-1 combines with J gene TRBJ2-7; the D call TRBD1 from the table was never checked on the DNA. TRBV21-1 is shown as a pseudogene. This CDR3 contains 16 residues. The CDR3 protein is CASSNGQSRQGYEQYF. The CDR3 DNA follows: TGTGCCAGCAGCAATGGCCAGAGTCGACAGGGCTACGAGCAGTACTTC.

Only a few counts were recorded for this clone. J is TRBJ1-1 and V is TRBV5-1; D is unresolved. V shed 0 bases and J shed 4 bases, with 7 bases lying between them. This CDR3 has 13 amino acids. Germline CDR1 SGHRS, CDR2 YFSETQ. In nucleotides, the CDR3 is TGCGCCAGCAGCTTGGAAGGAGTCACTGAAGCTTTCTTT. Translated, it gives CASSLEGVTEAFF.

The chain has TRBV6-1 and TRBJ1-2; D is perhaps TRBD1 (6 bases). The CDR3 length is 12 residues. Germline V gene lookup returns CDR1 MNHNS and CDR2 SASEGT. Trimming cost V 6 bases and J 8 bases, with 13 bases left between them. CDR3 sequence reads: CASRQGDGGYTF. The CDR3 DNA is TGTGCCAGCAGACAGGGAGATGGAGGCTACACCTTC.

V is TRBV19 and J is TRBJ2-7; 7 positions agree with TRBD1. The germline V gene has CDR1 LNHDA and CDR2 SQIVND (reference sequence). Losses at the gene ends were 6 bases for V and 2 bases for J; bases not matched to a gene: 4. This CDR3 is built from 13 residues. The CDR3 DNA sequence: TGTGCCAGTAGGGCACAGGGGACCTACGAGCAGTACTTC. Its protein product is CASRAQGTYEQYF.